These 28 T cell receptor beta chains were all obtained from the same sample, sequenced in a study of T-cell reconstitution after alpha-beta-depleted transplantation in children. It was with unique molecular identifiers that the TCRbeta library was prepared. TCRdb used MiXCR to reprocess the PCR reads, holding one entry per CDR3 protein. The sample has some 550,000 distinct CDR3 sequences, about a sixth seen once. The material was PBMCs from the stem cell graft donor, obtained from the stem cell graft. These receptors were collected from a human donor who donated a stem cell graft to a child with acute lymphoblastic leukemia.

This clonotype has only a few counts. The rearrangement uses TRBV5-1 and TRBJ2-5; D possibly corresponds to TRBD1 (6 bases). The CDR3 length is 16 residues. The ends were cut back, 6 bases at V and 4 bases at J, with 22 bases in the middle. Germline V gives CDR1 SGHRS, CDR2 YFSETQ. The CDR3 here is CASKIPSGTRGETQYF. The CDR3 DNA reads as TGCGCCAGCAAGATCCCTTCCGGGACAAGAGGAGAGACCCAGTACTTC.

This clonotype has just a few counts. This sequence joins TRBV5-1 and TRBJ2-6; 9 bases are shared with TRBD2. The CDR3 has 16 amino acids. Per the germline V gene, CDR1 is SGHRS and CDR2 is YFSETQ. V lost 2 bases and J lost 18; bases outside the gene matches: 18. CDR3: CASSFRASSGTRGETF. The CDR3 coding sequence is TGCGCCAGCAGCTTCCGGGCGTCTAGCGGGACCCGCGGCGAGACTTTC.

The CDR3 DNA is TGTGCCAGCAGTTTCTCCAGGGCTGAGCAGTACTTC. Residues: CASSFSRAEQYF. V and J are TRBV27 and TRBJ2-7; tentative D call: TRBD1 (5 bases). The CDR3 consists of 12 residues. Trimming removed 3 bases from V and 7 bases from J, with 10 bases in between. The germline gives CDR1 MNHEY, CDR2 SMNVEV (reference sequence).

The table lists this clonotype with a few counts. The V and J genes are TRBV4-2 and TRBJ1-3; no firm D call. CDR1 and CDR2 (germline): LGHNA, YNFKEQ. There are 14 residues in the CDR3. Deletions cut 1 base from V and 4 bases from J, with 8 bases between. CDR3 in DNA: TGTGCCAGCAGCCAAGGAATAGGGGGAAACACCATATATTTT. It specifies CASSQGIGGNTIYF.

This clonotype showed up just a few times. The V gene is TRBV9, the J gene TRBJ1-5; 7 nucleotides align to TRBD1. CDR3 length equals 14 residues. Germline loops: CDR1 SGDLS, CDR2 YYNGEE. The junction had 0 bases not matched to a gene; V was cut back by 3 bases and J by 0 bases. The CDR3 DNA sequence: TGTGCCAGCAGCGGGGACAGTAGCAATCAGCCCCAGCATTTT. Encoded protein: CASSGDSSNQPQHF.

This chain connects TRBV5-5 to TRBJ1-1; a weak D match, TRBD1 (5 bases). The CDR3 runs to 16 residues. Germline V gene sequence: CDR1 SGHKS, CDR2 YYEKEE (reference sequence). Trimming cost V 4 bases and J 2 bases, with 18 bases left between them. The chain's CDR3 is CASSPRTGGTNTEAFF. CDR3 nucleotides: TGTGCCAGCAGCCCGCGGACCGGGGGGACTAACACTGAAGCTTTCTTT.

The J gene is TRBJ2-1, the V gene TRBV9, with 11 nucleotides matching TRBD2. The CDR3 runs 15 residues. Germline CDR1 and CDR2: SGDLS and YYNGEE. V shed 5 bases and J 5 bases; nucleotides not matched to a gene: 6. Here the CDR3 reads CASRSQGLADNEQFF. The DNA of the CDR3 is TGTGCCAGCAGGTCGCAGGGACTAGCGGACAATGAGCAGTTCTTC.

The CDR3 nucleotides read TGCAGTGCTGGGGCCGACCCCTTCACAGATACGCAGTATTTT. Amino acid sequence: CSAGADPFTDTQYF. The chain is built from TRBV20-1 and TRBJ2-3; possibly TRBD1 for D (5 bases). The CDR3 spans 14 residues. Trimming removed 5 bases from V and 2 bases from J, with 14 bases in between. The germline V gene has CDR1 DFQATT and CDR2 SNEGSKA (reference sequence).

The chain joins TRBV29-1 to TRBJ2-5, with D possibly matching TRBD2 (6 bases). This CDR3 region has 13 residues. Between the trimmed V and J ends, which lost 7 bases and 1 base, there was a span of 13 bases. Germline lookup yields CDR1 SQVTM and CDR2 ANQGSEA. The CDR3 DNA reads TGCAGCGGGCGCCGGGGGATCCAAGAGACCCAGTACTTC. This codes for CSGRRGIQETQYF.

The chain recombines TRBV7-3 with TRBJ2-2, with a tentative D call TRBD2 (6 bases). The germline V gene has CDR1 SGHTA and CDR2 FQGTGA. V lost 1 base and J 2 bases, leaving 14 bases between the germline ends. The CDR3 consists of 17 residues. The CDR3 loop is CASSLRPASANTGELFF. In DNA, the CDR3 is TGTGCCAGCAGCTTAAGGCCGGCTAGCGCAAACACCGGGGAGCTGTTTTTT.

The chain couples TRBV5-5 to TRBJ1-1; D is ambiguous. The germline V and J ends were trimmed by 0 bases and 1 base, with 10 bases remaining between them. The CDR3 contains 15 residues. From germline, CDR1 is SGHKS and CDR2 YYEKEE (reference sequence). Here the CDR3 DNA reads TGTGCCAGCAGCTTGGATGCGAGACCGAACACTGAAGCTTTCTTT. Its translation: CASSLDARPNTEAFF.

The J gene is TRBJ2-5, the V gene TRBV20-1; D not certain. Trimming removed 5 bases from V and 4 bases from J, with 8 bases in between. The germline CDR1 and CDR2 sequences are DFQATT and SNEGSKA (reference sequence). The CDR3 consists of 11 residues. The CDR3 sequence: CSADFRETQYF. CDR3 DNA: TGCAGTGCTGACTTTCGAGAGACCCAGTACTTC.

This clonotype was observed a handful of times. V is TRBV12-3 or TRBV12-4 and J is TRBJ1-1; unclear D gene. The CDR3 contains 11 residues. V was clipped by 1 base and J by 11 bases, with 8 bases between them. This chain's CDR3 is CASSLGVRAFF. The CDR3 DNA reads TGTGCCAGCAGTTTAGGGGTGAGGGCTTTCTTT.

This clonotype was seen a handful of times. The V gene is TRBV10-1, the J gene TRBJ2-2, with 7 positions matching TRBD2. The trim removed 6 bases at V and 3 bases at J, leaving 1 base unmatched. The germline CDR1 and CDR2 sequences are WNHNN and SYGVQD (reference sequence). The length of the CDR3 is 13 residues. DNA of the CDR3: TGCGCCAGCAGGGGAGGGGACACCGGGGAGCTGTTTTTT. Protein sequence: CASRGGDTGELFF.

The CDR3 loop is CASSLLLPGAGESYEQYF. In DNA, the CDR3 is TGCGCCAGCAGCTTGCTCCTTCCAGGAGCGGGAGAATCCTACGAGCAGTACTTC. The V gene is TRBV5-1, the J gene TRBJ2-7, with 8 bases matching TRBD2. Germline V lookup: CDR1 SGHRS, CDR2 YFSETQ. The CDR3 has 18 amino acids. After removal of 1 base from V and 1 base from J, the junction contained 13 bases not matched to a gene.

This clonotype came up a few times. V is TRBV5-1 and J is TRBJ2-3; TRBD2 might be the D (6 bases). Germline CDR1 reads SGHRS; CDR2 reads YFSETQ. The CDR3 runs to 17 residues. V lost 5 bases, J lost 1 base, and 20 bases lay in between. CDR3 DNA: TGCGCCAGCAGGCACTCCAGACTAGTTTTGGGCACAGATACGCAGTATTTT. Its protein product is CASRHSRLVLGTDTQYF. The full variable domain, its missing parts supplied by reference TRBV5-1 and TRBJ2-3, is KAGVTQTPRYLIKTRGQQVTLSCSPISGHRSVSWYQQTPGQGLQFLFEYFSETQRNKGNFPGRFSGRQFSNSRSEMNVSTLELGDSALYLCASRHSRLVLGTDTQYFGPGTRLTVL.

This clonotype turned up a few times. The genes are TRBV11-2 and TRBJ2-1; 7 bases agree with TRBD1. The CDR3 runs 15 residues. Per the germline V gene, CDR1 is SGHAT and CDR2 is FQNNGV. The junction had 5 bases not matched to a gene; V was cut back by 4 bases and J by 2 bases. Here the CDR3 reads CASSSLTGPYNEQFF. The CDR3 DNA follows: TGTGCCAGCAGCTCTCTGACAGGGCCCTACAATGAGCAGTTCTTC.

This clonotype was found a few times. V gene TRBV15 combines with J gene TRBJ1-2; TRBD1 agrees at 7 bases. Germline-derived CDR1 and CDR2 are LNHNV and YYDKDF (reference sequence). V shed 5 bases and J 4 bases; nucleotides not matched to a gene: 7. The CDR3 runs to 14 residues. The CDR3 nucleotides are TGTGCCACCAGCTTAGGGACAGAACCCTATGGCTACACCTTC. Translation gives CATSLGTEPYGYTF.

This clonotype appeared a few times. CDR3 sequence reads: CASRSLRANTEAFF. CDR3 coding DNA: TGTGCCAGTAGGTCCCTCCGGGCGAACACTGAAGCTTTCTTT. This chain uses TRBV19 with TRBJ1-1; D gene ambiguous. CDR3 length equals 14 residues. Trimming cost V 6 bases and J 1 base, with 12 bases left between them. Germline V gene data show CDR1 as LNHDA and CDR2 as SQIVND (reference sequence).

This clonotype was seen only a few times. The chain combines TRBV6-1 with TRBJ2-4; no clear D. CDR3 length equals 13 residues. V lost 6 bases to trimming and J lost 9 bases, with 15 bases between them. Per germline, CDR1 MNHNS and CDR2 SASEGT. CDR3 DNA sequence: TGTGCCAGCAGGCAAGCCTATAGTGGCATTCAGTACTTC. Translating gives CASRQAYSGIQYF.

The chain links TRBV7-9 to TRBJ2-7; 9 bases fit TRBD2. Germline V gene sequence: CDR1 SEHNR, CDR2 FQNEAQ (reference sequence). The CDR3 covers 13 residues. Trimming at V came to 10 bases and at J to 2 bases, leaving 6 bases not matched to a gene. The chain's CDR3 is CATGVAGAYEQYF. CDR3 in DNA: TGTGCCACCGGAGTAGCGGGAGCCTACGAGCAGTACTTC.

The rearrangement joins TRBV5-1 to TRBJ1-2, with a weak D call TRBD1 (6 bases). Trimming cost V 1 base and J 3 bases, with 19 bases left between them. The CDR3 extends over 17 amino acids. Germline V gives CDR1 SGHRS, CDR2 YFSETQ. DNA for the CDR3: TGCGCCAGCAGCTTGAAAGGCGCGACAGGCCCAGACTATGGCTACACCTTC. Encoded protein: CASSLKGATGPDYGYTF.

The V and J genes are TRBV4-1 and TRBJ2-1, with D perhaps matching TRBD1 (5 bases). The CDR3 totals 14 residues. Germline V lookup: CDR1 MGHRA, CDR2 YSYEKL. V shed 4 bases and J shed 7 bases, with 14 bases lying between them. Here the CDR3 DNA reads TGCGCCAGCAGCCTGGGGCCCCAAGGGAATGAGCAGTTCTTC. Its translation: CASSLGPQGNEQFF.

The chain has TRBV10-1 and TRBJ2-1; 7 bases line up with TRBD2. V was pared by 2 bases and J by 9 bases, with 7 bases of the junction left unmatched. This CDR3 region has 14 residues. CDR1 is WNHNN and CDR2 is SYGVQD in the germline V gene (reference sequence). The CDR3: CASSETTSSSEQFF. DNA of the CDR3: TGCGCCAGCAGTGAGACGACTAGCTCCAGTGAGCAGTTCTTC.

This clonotype turned up a few times. The gene calls are TRBV2 and TRBJ2-2, with TRBD2 matching 8 bases. Unmatched junction bases numbered 8, after V lost 8 bases and J lost 6 bases. CDR3 length equals 14 residues. The germline V gene encodes CDR1 SNHLY and CDR2 FYNNEI. The CDR3, as DNA: TGTGCCAGCGGGGAGCGGGAGTTCCCCGGGGAGCTGTTTTTT. It codes for CASGEREFPGELFF.

The chain carries TRBV9 and TRBJ2-3, with 10 bases that match TRBD2. Trimming removed 0 bases from V and 2 bases from J; junction bases left unmatched: 15. The germline V gene has CDR1 SGDLS and CDR2 YYNGEE. The CDR3 totals 20 residues. The CDR3 nucleotides are TGTGCCAGCAGCGTAGCGGGGGGATTCTCAGCGGGAGGGCCCACAGATACGCAGTATTTT. This sequence encodes CASSVAGGFSAGGPTDTQYF.

The chain links TRBV12-3 or TRBV12-4 to TRBJ1-2, with D possibly TRBD1 on 5 matching bases. Trimming cost V 5 bases and J 8 bases, with 12 bases left between them. CDR3 size: 12 residues. The CDR3, as DNA: TGTGCCAGCAGTCGGGTTAAGGGGGGCTACACCTTC. Protein: CASSRVKGGYTF.

J is TRBJ2-3 and V is TRBV10-2; 7 bases are a match to TRBD1. The CDR3 totals 16 residues. Germline V gene lookup returns CDR1 WSHSY and CDR2 SAAADI. V dropped 2 bases and J dropped 3; count of bases not matched to a gene: 8. This chain's CDR3 is CASSEIRTGLTDTQYF. CDR3 DNA sequence: TGCGCCAGCAGTGAGATCCGGACAGGACTTACAGATACGCAGTATTTT.